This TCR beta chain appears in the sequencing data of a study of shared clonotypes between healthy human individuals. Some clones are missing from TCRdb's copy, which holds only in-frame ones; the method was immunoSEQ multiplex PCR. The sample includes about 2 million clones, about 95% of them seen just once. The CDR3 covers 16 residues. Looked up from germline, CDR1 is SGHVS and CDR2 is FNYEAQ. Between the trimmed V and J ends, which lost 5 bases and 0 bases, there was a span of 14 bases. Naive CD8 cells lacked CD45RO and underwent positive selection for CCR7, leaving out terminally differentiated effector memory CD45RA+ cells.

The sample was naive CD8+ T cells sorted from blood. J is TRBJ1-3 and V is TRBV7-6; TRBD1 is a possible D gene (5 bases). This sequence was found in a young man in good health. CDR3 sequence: CASSTSTESSGNTIYF. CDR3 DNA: TGTGCCAGCAGCACCTCGACAGAAAGCTCTGGAAACACCATATATTTT.